Listed below are T cell receptor beta chains from one sample, sequenced in a study of cytomegalovirus exposure and HLA in healthy donors. TCRdb's table, derived via immunoSEQ multiplex PCR, lists solely in-frame clones and lacks some. The sample is made up of 80,000 or so clones, and the top ten hold roughly an eighth of it. Specimen: PBMCs. These receptors were taken from a man in his fifties in good health and CMV-seropositive. CDR3s include the opening cysteine and the closing phenylalanine or tryptophan. Fields, in order: V gene, J gene, CDR3 protein.

V gene: TRBV2; J gene: TRBJ1-1; CDR3 protein: CASFRGQAAEAFF
V gene: TRBV19; J gene: TRBJ2-3; CDR3 protein: CASSPVGDYRTDTQYF
V gene: TRBV19; J gene: TRBJ2-7; CDR3 protein: CASSYRGAGEQYF
V gene: TRBV7-2; J gene: TRBJ2-5; CDR3 protein: CASSFGPDKTQYF
V gene: TRBV7-9; J gene: TRBJ1-4; CDR3 protein: CASSPDREGVKLFF
V gene: TRBV18; J gene: TRBJ2-1; CDR3 protein: CASSPLQVPNYNEQFF
V gene: TRBV27; J gene: TRBJ2-7; CDR3 protein: CASSYGGAVGDEQYF
V gene: TRBV5-6; J gene: TRBJ1-2; CDR3 protein: CASSLVTDTYGYTF
V gene: TRBV7-3; J gene: TRBJ1-1; CDR3 protein: CASSLTRNTEAFF
V gene: TRBV4-2; J gene: TRBJ2-7; CDR3 protein: CASSQPSSGIEQYF
V gene: TRBV6-5; J gene: TRBJ1-6; CDR3 protein: CASSWGTGGQSPLHF
V gene: TRBV5-1; J gene: TRBJ2-1; CDR3 protein: CASSLASETYNEQFF
V gene: TRBV27; J gene: TRBJ2-7; CDR3 protein: CASSSPGTGFYEQYF
V gene: TRBV11-3; J gene: TRBJ1-1; CDR3 protein: CASSRDRNTEAFF
V gene: TRBV18; J gene: TRBJ2-2; CDR3 protein: CASSLDRDPGELFF
V gene: TRBV19; J gene: TRBJ2-3; CDR3 protein: CALSKLEGLAVSTDTQYF
V gene: TRBV2; J gene: TRBJ1-2; CDR3 protein: CASSEPGSRDYGYTF
V gene: TRBV6-1; J gene: TRBJ1-2; CDR3 protein: CASSERTVPGYTF
V gene: TRBV7-9; J gene: TRBJ2-7; CDR3 protein: CASSSRDYEQYF
V gene: TRBV6-5; J gene: TRBJ1-1; CDR3 protein: CASSVNRGTEAFF
V gene: TRBV28; J gene: TRBJ2-5; CDR3 protein: CASSLPTIRAETQYF
V gene: TRBV6-1; J gene: TRBJ2-7; CDR3 protein: CATHRGGTASYEQYF